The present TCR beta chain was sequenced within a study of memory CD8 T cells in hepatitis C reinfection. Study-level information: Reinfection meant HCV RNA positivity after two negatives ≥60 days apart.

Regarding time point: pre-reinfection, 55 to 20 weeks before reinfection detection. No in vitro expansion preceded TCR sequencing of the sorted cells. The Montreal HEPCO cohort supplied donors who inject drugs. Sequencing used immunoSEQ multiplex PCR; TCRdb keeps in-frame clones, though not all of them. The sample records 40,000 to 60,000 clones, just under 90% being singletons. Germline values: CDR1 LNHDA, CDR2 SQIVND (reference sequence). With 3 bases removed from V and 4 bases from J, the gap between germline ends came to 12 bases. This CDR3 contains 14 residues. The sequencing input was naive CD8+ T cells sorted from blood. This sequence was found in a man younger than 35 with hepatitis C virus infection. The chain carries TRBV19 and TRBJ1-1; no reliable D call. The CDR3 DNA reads TGTGCCAGTAGTATGGGTTCCGGGATCACTGAAGCTTTCTTT. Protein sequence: CASSMGSGITEAFF. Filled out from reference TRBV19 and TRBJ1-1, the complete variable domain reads DGGITQSPKYLFRKEGQNVTLSCEQNLNHDAMYWYRQDPGQGLRLIYYSQIVNDFQKGDIAEGYSVSREKKESFPLTVTSAQKNPTAFYLCASSMGSGITEAFFGQGTRLTVV.